The 25 T cell receptor beta chains below all came from one sample that was sequenced in a study of response to subunit inactivated influenza vaccine. TCRdb recomputed calls from the RT-PCR reads with MiXCR, one row per CDR3 protein. The sample records fewer than 650,000 distinct CDR3 sequences, 13% being singletons. The input for sequencing was PBMCs from blood, taken roughly 45 days after vaccination. Receptors originate from a man between 45 and 60 years old who received an inactivated influenza vaccine.

This clonotype has more than one count but fewer than ten. The chain is built from TRBV5-1 and TRBJ2-5, with TRBD2 matching over 9 bases. The CDR3 covers 18 residues. Trimming removed 4 bases from V and 1 base from J; junction bases left unmatched: 14. The germline gives CDR1 SGHRS, CDR2 YFSETQ. The CDR3 loop reads CASSVRFVTSGVQETQYF. CDR3 bases: TGCGCCAGCAGCGTTCGTTTTGTGACTAGCGGAGTCCAAGAGACCCAGTACTTC.

The table lists this clonotype with a few counts. The chain links TRBV20-1 to TRBJ1-5, with D unclear. CDR3 length: 13 amino acids. Germline CDR1 is DFQATT and CDR2 is SNEGSKA (reference sequence). V lost 6 bases, J lost 3 bases, and 12 bases lay in between. The CDR3 region has the DNA TGCAGTGCCCTTAAGGTGAACAATCAGCCCCAGCATTTT. This encodes CSALKVNNQPQHF.

The rearrangement uses TRBV20-1 and TRBJ1-1, with 8 bases lining up with TRBD1. Germline lookup yields CDR1 DFQATT and CDR2 SNEGSKA (reference sequence). The CDR3 covers 15 residues. V gave up 6 bases and J gave up 2 bases; unmatched junction bases: 11. The CDR3 DNA reads TGCAGTGCCCCTGGGGACGACAGGGGCAACACTGAAGCTTTCTTT. Protein: CSAPGDDRGNTEAFF.

The V gene is TRBV7-8, the J gene TRBJ2-7; 7 bases align to TRBD2. The CDR3 has 16 amino acids. The germline V gene encodes CDR1 SGHVS and CDR2 FQNEAQ. The J segment lost 0 bases and the V segment lost 2 bases, leaving 7 bases of the junction unmatched. CDR3 sequence: CASSLMEASGSYEQYF. CDR3 coding DNA: TGTGCCAGCAGCTTAATGGAGGCTAGCGGCTCCTACGAGCAGTACTTC.

CDR3 DNA: TGTGCCACCAGCAGAGATCAACAGGGCAAAAGCGAGCAGTACTTC. Translating gives CATSRDQQGKSEQYF. The gene calls are TRBV15 and TRBJ2-7; D may be TRBD1 (6 bases). The V gene's germline CDR1 is LNHNV and CDR2 YYDKDF (reference sequence). The CDR3 contains 15 residues. Trimming took 0 bases from V and 6 from J, leaving 15 bases between them.

The rearrangement uses TRBV10-3 and TRBJ2-3; tentative D call: TRBD2 (5 bases). V was clipped by 0 bases and J by 5 bases, with 12 bases between them. The CDR3 runs to 15 residues. The germline V gene encodes CDR1 ENHRY and CDR2 SYGVKD. The CDR3 spells CAISESVTGKDTQYF. CDR3 sequence (DNA): TGTGCCATCAGTGAGTCTGTTACGGGAAAAGATACGCAGTATTTT.

Note on this clonotype: A much larger clone differs by one base, so this may be a read error. The DNA of the CDR3 is TGTGCCAGCAGTGGGGCTTGCGGGGGGCCCTACGAGCAGTACTTC. The encoded protein is CASSGACGGPYEQYF. The chain recombines TRBV2 with TRBJ2-7; TRBD2 aligns across 8 bases. Germline CDR1 and CDR2: SNHLY and FYNNEI. With 4 bases clipped from V and 2 bases from J, the junction kept 7 bases outside the gene matches. The CDR3 spans 15 residues.

This clonotype was seen a few times. The CDR3 region is CSASIRTEAFF. CDR3 sequence (DNA): TGCAGTGCTAGTATTCGTACTGAAGCTTTCTTT. The rearrangement joins TRBV20-1 to TRBJ1-1; no clear D. The CDR3 is made up of 11 amino acids. From germline, CDR1 is DFQATT and CDR2 SNEGSKA (reference sequence). V lost 3 bases and J 5 bases, leaving 7 bases between the germline ends.

The chain combines TRBV4-3 with TRBJ2-2; a weak D match, TRBD2 (6 bases). This CDR3 contains 19 residues. From germline, CDR1 is LGHNA and CDR2 YSLEER. V gave up 4 bases and J gave up 3 bases, with 24 bases separating them. Here the CDR3 reads CASSPSNREWIEYTGELFF. CDR3 nucleotides: TGCGCCAGCAGCCCCTCTAACCGGGAGTGGATAGAGTACACCGGGGAGCTGTTTTTT.

This clonotype was counted between two and nine times. The chain joins TRBV5-1 to TRBJ2-3; 9 bases are a match to TRBD1. Trimming took 7 bases from V and 6 from J; bases not matched to a gene: 9. This CDR3 comprises 14 residues. Germline-derived CDR1 and CDR2 are SGHRS and YFSETQ. The CDR3 spells CASRSGTGWDTQYF. The CDR3, as DNA: TGCGCCAGCCGATCCGGGACAGGGTGGGATACGCAGTATTTT.

This clonotype was recorded a few times. This chain connects TRBV5-1 to TRBJ2-7; D not resolved. Per the germline V gene, CDR1 is SGHRS and CDR2 is YFSETQ. CDR3 size: 13 residues. Trimming took 5 bases from V and 5 from J, leaving 14 bases between them. DNA of the CDR3: TGCGCCAGCAGTCCACCTACGAAGCACGAGCAGTACTTC. Its protein product is CASSPPTKHEQYF.

This clonotype was counted at least ten times. The J gene is TRBJ2-1, the V gene TRBV29-1, with TRBD1 as a possible D gene (6 bases). Germline-derived CDR1 and CDR2 are SQVTM and ANQGSEA. V lost 8 bases to trimming and J lost 4 bases, with 15 bases between them. This CDR3 is 13 amino acids long. The chain's CDR3 is CSSSPGQYNEQFF. The CDR3 coding sequence is TGCAGCTCCTCCCCTGGACAGTACAATGAGCAGTTCTTC.

This clonotype was seen only a few times. This chain uses TRBV7-8 with TRBJ2-5; D remains ambiguous. The CDR3 runs 14 residues. Germline assignment: CDR1 SGHVS and CDR2 FQNEAQ. V lost 1 base, J lost 5 bases, and 11 bases lay in between. CDR3: CASSLDLALETQYF. The DNA of the CDR3 is TGTGCCAGCAGCTTAGATCTGGCGCTGGAGACCCAGTACTTC.

This clonotype was picked up a small number of times. The chain links TRBV27 to TRBJ2-2, with TRBD2 matching over 9 bases. This CDR3 region has 17 residues. In germline, CDR1 is MNHEY, CDR2 SMNVEV (reference sequence). With 5 bases clipped from V and 6 bases from J, the junction kept 13 bases outside the gene matches. The DNA of the CDR3 is TGTGCCAGCAGTATCATTGCGGGGGGGCGGTTCTCCGGGGAGCTGTTTTTT. Amino acid sequence: CASSIIAGGRFSGELFF.

This clonotype was picked up a small number of times. V and J are TRBV18 and TRBJ2-7; perhaps TRBD2 as D (5 bases). V lost 3 bases and J 1 base, leaving 10 bases between the germline ends. Looked up from germline, CDR1 is KGHSH and CDR2 is LQKENI. The CDR3 contains 14 residues. The CDR3 sequence is CASSPNGGSYEQYF. The CDR3 DNA is TGTGCCAGCTCACCCAACGGAGGATCCTACGAGCAGTACTTC. Combining the CDR3 with reference TRBV18 and TRBJ2-7 gives the whole variable domain NAGVMQNPRHLVRRRGQEARLRCSPMKGHSHVYWYRQLPEEGLKFMVYLQKENIIDESGMPKERFSAEFPKEGPSILRIQQVVRGDSAAYFCASSPNGGSYEQYFGPGTRLTVT.

This clonotype came up many times. The chain recombines TRBV6-1 with TRBJ1-5; TRBD1 agrees at 7 bases. The CDR3 extends over 15 amino acids. V lost 2 bases, J lost 3 bases, and 4 bases stayed unmatched. Germline assignment: CDR1 MNHNS and CDR2 SASEGT. CDR3 amino acids: CASSESQGVNQPQHF. CDR3 nucleotide sequence: TGTGCCAGCAGTGAAAGCCAGGGGGTCAATCAGCCCCAGCATTTT.

The table lists this clonotype with a few counts. V usage is TRBV7-2 and J usage is TRBJ2-7, with D perhaps TRBD1 or TRBD2 (6 bases each). V was shortened by 2 bases and J by 7 bases, with 18 bases between the two germline ends. Germline CDR1 reads SGHTA; CDR2 reads FQGNSA. This CDR3 is 15 amino acids long. Here the CDR3 DNA reads TGTGCCAGCAGCTTAAAGGTTGGGGGGCGTTGGGAGCAGTACTTC. This gives the protein CASSLKVGGRWEQYF.

This clonotype occurred a few times. The V gene is TRBV7-6, the J gene TRBJ2-7, with D unresolved. Deletions cut 4 bases from V and 3 bases from J, with 7 bases between. The CDR3 totals 12 residues. CDR1 is SGHVS and CDR2 is FNYEAQ in the germline V gene. The CDR3 DNA sequence: TGTGCCAGCAGCTCCTCCATCTACGAGCAGTACTTC. Translating it yields CASSSSIYEQYF.

The chain couples TRBV7-2 to TRBJ2-3, with D possibly being TRBD2 (6 bases). The CDR3 is made up of 19 amino acids. Germline CDR1 SGHTA, CDR2 FQGNSA. The V and J ends lost 1 base and 2 bases respectively, with 22 bases between them. CDR3 nucleotides: TGTGCCAGCAGCTTAGGGCGATTTTCGCGGGGCCTAATCACAGATACGCAGTATTTT. This gives the protein CASSLGRFSRGLITDTQYF.

This clonotype turned up a few times. The J gene is TRBJ1-6, the V gene TRBV7-6, with D maybe TRBD1 (6 bases). This CDR3 spans 16 amino acids. Germline V gene data show CDR1 as SGHVS and CDR2 as FNYEAQ. V lost 2 bases to trimming and J lost 2 bases, with 10 bases between them. The CDR3 loop is CASSLNGDTYNSPLHF. The DNA for the CDR3 is TGTGCCAGCAGCTTAAATGGGGACACCTATAATTCACCCCTCCACTTT.

The rearrangement joins TRBV11-3 to TRBJ2-1; 8 bases agree with TRBD2. J was trimmed by 6 bases and V by 3 bases; bases with no gene match: 7. Germline V gene data show CDR1 as SGHNT and CDR2 as YENEEA. The CDR3 totals 15 residues. The CDR3 protein is CASSFRREVGNEQFF. The CDR3 DNA follows: TGTGCCAGCAGCTTCAGGCGGGAGGTAGGCAATGAGCAGTTCTTC.

This clonotype has only a few counts. The CDR3 region has the DNA TGCAGTGCTTCCCAGGGCGGGAGGGCCTACGAGCAGTACTTC. Protein: CSASQGGRAYEQYF. The rearrangement uses TRBV20-1 and TRBJ2-7, with TRBD2 matching over 9 bases. The CDR3 covers 14 residues. Per germline, CDR1 DFQATT and CDR2 SNEGSKA (reference sequence). The ends lost 5 bases at V and 2 bases at J; junction bases unmatched: 7.

In this sample, this clonotype turned up a few times. The chain recombines TRBV24-1 with TRBJ2-1; possibly TRBD2 for D (6 bases). This CDR3 is built from 12 residues. Germline V gives CDR1 KGHDR, CDR2 SFDVKD. V lost 6 bases to trimming and J lost 7 bases, with 9 bases between them. CDR3 coding DNA: TGTGCCACCAGTCTCGCGGGGAATGAGCAGTTCTTC. Amino acid sequence: CATSLAGNEQFF.

J is TRBJ1-2 and V is TRBV20-1, with TRBD1 matching 7 bases. Germline V gives CDR1 DFQATT, CDR2 SNEGSKA (reference sequence). There are 15 residues in the CDR3. V was clipped by 6 bases and J by 4 bases; unmatched bases: 14. The DNA for the CDR3 is TGCAGTGCCGACGGACAGGAACCCCTCGGCTATGGCTACACCTTC. This codes for CSADGQEPLGYGYTF.

In its sample, this clonotype was seen a few times. The chain links TRBV7-9 to TRBJ2-5; the D is unclear. There are 14 residues in the CDR3. The V gene lost 2 bases and the J gene lost 5 bases, with 12 bases spanning the gap. Germline CDR1 is SEHNR and CDR2 is FQNEAQ (reference sequence). The CDR3 DNA is TGTGCCAGCAGCTTAACGGCTTCGTCGGAGACCCAGTACTTC. Encoded protein: CASSLTASSETQYF.